The entry below describes one TCR beta chain. Germline lookup yields CDR1 DFQATT and CDR2 SNEGSKA (reference sequence). CDR3 size: 16 residues. Losses at the gene ends were 3 bases for V and 5 bases for J; bases not matched to a gene: 14. TCRdb recomputed calls from the 5' RACE reads with MiXCR, one row per CDR3 protein. The sample contains a few hundred thousand distinct CDR3 sequences, 13% to 15% of which appear only once. This record belongs to a study of T-cell memory formation after mild COVID-19. J is TRBJ2-5 and V is TRBV20-1; TRBD2 aligns across 8 bases. The origin of this receptor is a man between 18 and 35 years old who had mild COVID-19 (a few samples of this study predate the infection). Cell type and time point are not known. Sequencing was performed on PBMCs or a T cell subset sorted from them (not recorded which). DNA of the CDR3: TGCAGTGCTAGTTCCCCCCAAGAGGCGGGGGGCGAGACCCAGTACTTC. Protein sequence: CSASSPQEAGGETQYF.